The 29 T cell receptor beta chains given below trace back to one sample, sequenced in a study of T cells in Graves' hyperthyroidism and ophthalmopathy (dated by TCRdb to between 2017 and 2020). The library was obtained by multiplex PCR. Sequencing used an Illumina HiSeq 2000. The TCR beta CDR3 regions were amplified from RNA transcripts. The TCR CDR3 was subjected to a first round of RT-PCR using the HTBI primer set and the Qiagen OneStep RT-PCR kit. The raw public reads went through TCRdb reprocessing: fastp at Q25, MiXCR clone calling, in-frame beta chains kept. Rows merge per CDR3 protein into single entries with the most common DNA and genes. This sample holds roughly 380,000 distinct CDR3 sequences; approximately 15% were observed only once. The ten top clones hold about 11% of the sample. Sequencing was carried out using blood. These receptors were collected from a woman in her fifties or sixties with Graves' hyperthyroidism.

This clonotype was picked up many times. CDR3 coding DNA: TGTGCCAGCAGCACCATTGGGGGAGGGCCATACGAGCAGTACTTC. This sequence encodes CASSTIGGGPYEQYF. The chain couples TRBV11-2 to TRBJ2-7; 7 positions agree with TRBD2. Germline V lookup: CDR1 SGHAT, CDR2 FQNNGV. The junction had 11 bases not matched to a gene; V was cut back by 5 bases and J by 4 bases. CDR3 length: 15 residues.

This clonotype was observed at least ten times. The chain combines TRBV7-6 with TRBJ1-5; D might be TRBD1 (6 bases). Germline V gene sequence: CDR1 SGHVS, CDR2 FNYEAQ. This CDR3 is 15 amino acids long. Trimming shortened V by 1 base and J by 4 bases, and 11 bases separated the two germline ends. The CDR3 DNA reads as TGTGCCAGCAGCTTAGGGCGGGGGCCGAATCAGCCCCAGCATTTT. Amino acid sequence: CASSLGRGPNQPQHF.

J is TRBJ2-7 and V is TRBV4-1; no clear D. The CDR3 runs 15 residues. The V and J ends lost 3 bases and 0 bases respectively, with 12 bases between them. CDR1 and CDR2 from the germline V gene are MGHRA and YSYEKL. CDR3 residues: CASSHQWQNSYEQYF. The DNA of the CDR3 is TGCGCCAGCAGCCACCAATGGCAGAACTCCTACGAGCAGTACTTC.

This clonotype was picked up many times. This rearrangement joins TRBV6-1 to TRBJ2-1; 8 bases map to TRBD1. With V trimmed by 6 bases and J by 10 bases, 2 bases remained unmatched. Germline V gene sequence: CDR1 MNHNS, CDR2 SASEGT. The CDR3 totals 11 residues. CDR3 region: CASRRQGEQFF. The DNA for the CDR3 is TGTGCCAGCAGAAGACAGGGGGAGCAGTTCTTC.

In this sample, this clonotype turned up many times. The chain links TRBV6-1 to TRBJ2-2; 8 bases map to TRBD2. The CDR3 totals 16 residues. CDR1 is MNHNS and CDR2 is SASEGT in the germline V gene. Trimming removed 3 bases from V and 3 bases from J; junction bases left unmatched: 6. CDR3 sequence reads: CASSDPGLAHTGELFF. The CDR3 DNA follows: TGTGCCAGCAGTGACCCAGGACTAGCTCACACCGGGGAGCTGTTTTTT.

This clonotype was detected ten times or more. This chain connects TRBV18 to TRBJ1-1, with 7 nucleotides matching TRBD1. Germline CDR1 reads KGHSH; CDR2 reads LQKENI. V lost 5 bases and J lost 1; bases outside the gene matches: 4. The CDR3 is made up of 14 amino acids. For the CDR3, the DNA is TGTGCCAGCTCAACCGGACAGGAGAACACTGAAGCTTTCTTT. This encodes CASSTGQENTEAFF.

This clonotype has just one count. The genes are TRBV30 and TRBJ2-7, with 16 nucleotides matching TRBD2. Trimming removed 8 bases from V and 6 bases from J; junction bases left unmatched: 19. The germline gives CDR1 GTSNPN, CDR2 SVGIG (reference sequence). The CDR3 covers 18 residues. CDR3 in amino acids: CASSPPGLAGGQFREQYF. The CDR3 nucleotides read TGTGCCAGCAGTCCACCGGGACTAGCGGGAGGGCAGTTTCGCGAGCAGTACTTC.

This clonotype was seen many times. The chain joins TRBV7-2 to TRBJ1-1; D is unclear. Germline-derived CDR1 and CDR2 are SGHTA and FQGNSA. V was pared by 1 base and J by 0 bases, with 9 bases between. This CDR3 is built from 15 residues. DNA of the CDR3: TGTGCCAGCAGCTTAGGAGCCGGAATGAACACTGAAGCTTTCTTT. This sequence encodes CASSLGAGMNTEAFF.

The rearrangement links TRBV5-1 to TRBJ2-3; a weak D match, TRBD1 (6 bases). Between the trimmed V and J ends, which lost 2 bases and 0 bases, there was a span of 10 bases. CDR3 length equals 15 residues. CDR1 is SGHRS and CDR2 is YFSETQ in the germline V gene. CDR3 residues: CASSFRGTSTDTQYF. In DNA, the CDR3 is TGCGCCAGCAGCTTCAGGGGAACTAGCACAGATACGCAGTATTTT.

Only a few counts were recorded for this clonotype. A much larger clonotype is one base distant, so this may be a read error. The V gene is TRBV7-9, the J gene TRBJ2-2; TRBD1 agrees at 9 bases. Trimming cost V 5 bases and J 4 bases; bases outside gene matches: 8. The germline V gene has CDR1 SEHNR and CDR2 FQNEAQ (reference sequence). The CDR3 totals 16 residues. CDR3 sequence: CASSRPQDRGTGELFF. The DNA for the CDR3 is TGTGCCAGCAGCCGACCCCAGGACAGGGGCACCGGGGAGCTGTTTTTT.

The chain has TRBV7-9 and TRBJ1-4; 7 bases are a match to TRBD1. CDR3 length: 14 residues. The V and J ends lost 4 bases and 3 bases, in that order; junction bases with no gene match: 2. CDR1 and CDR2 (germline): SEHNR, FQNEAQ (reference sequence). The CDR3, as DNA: TGTGCCAGCAGCTCGGGACAGTCTAATGAAAAACTGTTTTTT. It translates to CASSSGQSNEKLFF.

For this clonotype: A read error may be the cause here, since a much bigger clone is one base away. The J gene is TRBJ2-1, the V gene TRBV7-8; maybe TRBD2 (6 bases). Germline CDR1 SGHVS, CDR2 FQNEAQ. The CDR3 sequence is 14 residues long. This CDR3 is CASNLALATDEQFF. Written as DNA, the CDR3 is TGTGCCAGCAACTTAGCTCTAGCGACGGATGAGCAGTTCTTC. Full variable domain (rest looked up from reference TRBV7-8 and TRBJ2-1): GAGVSQSPRYKVAKRGQDVALRCDPISGHVSLFWYQQALGQGPEFLTYFQNEAQLDKSGLPSDRFFAERPEGSVSTLKIQRTQQEDSAVYLCASNLALATDEQFFGPGTRLTVL.

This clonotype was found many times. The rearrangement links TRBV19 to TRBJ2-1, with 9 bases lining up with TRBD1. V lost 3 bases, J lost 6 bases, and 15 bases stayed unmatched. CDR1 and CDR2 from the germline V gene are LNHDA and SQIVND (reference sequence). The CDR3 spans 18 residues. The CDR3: CASSMEVGGQGISNEQFF. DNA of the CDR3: TGTGCCAGTAGTATGGAGGTGGGTGGACAGGGGATAAGCAATGAGCAGTTCTTC.

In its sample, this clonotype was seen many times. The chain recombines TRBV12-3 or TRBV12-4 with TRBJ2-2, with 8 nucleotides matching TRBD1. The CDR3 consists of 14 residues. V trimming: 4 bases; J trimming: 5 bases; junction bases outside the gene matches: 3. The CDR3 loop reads CASSWTGQTGELFF. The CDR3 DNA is TGTGCCAGCAGTTGGACAGGGCAAACCGGGGAGCTGTTTTTT.

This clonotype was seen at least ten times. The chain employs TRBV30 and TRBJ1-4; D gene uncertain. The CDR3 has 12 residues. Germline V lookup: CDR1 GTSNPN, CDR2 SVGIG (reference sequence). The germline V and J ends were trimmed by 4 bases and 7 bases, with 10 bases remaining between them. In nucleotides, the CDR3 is TGTGCCTGGAATGGGAGCGGTGAAAAACTGTTTTTT. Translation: CAWNGSGEKLFF.

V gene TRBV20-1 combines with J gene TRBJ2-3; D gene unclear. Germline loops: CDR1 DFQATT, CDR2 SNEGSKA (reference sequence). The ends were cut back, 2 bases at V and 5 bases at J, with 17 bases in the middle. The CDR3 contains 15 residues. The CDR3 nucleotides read TGCAGTGCTAGAATTAGCCAGCACCATCTAGATACGCAGTATTTT. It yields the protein CSARISQHHLDTQYF.

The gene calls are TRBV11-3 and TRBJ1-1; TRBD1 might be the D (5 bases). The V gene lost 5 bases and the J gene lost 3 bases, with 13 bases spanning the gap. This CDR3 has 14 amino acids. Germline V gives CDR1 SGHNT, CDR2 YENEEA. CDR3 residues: CASSKTGGYTEAFF. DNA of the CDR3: TGTGCCAGCAGCAAAACTGGGGGGTACACTGAAGCTTTCTTT.

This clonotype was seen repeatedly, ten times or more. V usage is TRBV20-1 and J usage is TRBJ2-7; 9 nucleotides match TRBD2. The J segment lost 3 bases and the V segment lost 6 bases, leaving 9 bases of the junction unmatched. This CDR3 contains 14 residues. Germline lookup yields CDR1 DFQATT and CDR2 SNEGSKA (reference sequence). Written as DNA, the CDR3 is TGCAGTGCCGAAGCGACTAGCGGTAACTACGAGCAGTACTTC. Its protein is CSAEATSGNYEQYF.

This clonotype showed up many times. Written as DNA, the CDR3 is TGCAGCGTTGAAGGGTCTAGCGGTAAACAAGAGACCCAGTACTTC. It translates to CSVEGSSGKQETQYF. The genes are TRBV29-1 and TRBJ2-5; 7 nucleotides line up with TRBD2. The V and J ends lost 1 base and 2 bases, in that order; junction bases with no gene match: 7. The germline CDR1 and CDR2 sequences are SQVTM and ANQGSEA. This CDR3 contains 15 residues.

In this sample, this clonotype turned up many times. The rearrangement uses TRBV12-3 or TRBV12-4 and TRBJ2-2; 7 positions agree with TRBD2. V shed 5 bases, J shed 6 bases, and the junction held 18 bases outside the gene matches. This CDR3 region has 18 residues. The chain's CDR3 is CASSPILFAGEMAGELFF. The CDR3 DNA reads TGTGCCAGCAGTCCAATATTGTTTGCGGGAGAAATGGCCGGGGAGCTGTTTTTT.

The CDR3 is CASSKRTGWTEKLFF. The CDR3 DNA sequence: TGTGCCAGCAGTAAGAGGACAGGGTGGACAGAAAAACTGTTTTTT. V gene TRBV25-1 combines with J gene TRBJ1-4; TRBD1 agrees at 8 bases. Germline CDR1 is MGHDK and CDR2 is SYGVNS. This CDR3 is 15 amino acids long. J gave up 8 bases and V 5 bases, and 10 bases lay outside the gene matches.

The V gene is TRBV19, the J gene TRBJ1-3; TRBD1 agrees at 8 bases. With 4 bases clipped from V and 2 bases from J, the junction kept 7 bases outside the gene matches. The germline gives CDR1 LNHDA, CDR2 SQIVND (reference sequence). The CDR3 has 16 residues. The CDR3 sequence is CASSNLDRGAGNTIYF. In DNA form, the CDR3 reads TGTGCCAGTAGTAACCTCGACAGGGGAGCTGGAAACACCATATATTTT. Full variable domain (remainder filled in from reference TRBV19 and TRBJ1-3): DGGITQSPKYLFRKEGQNVTLSCEQNLNHDAMYWYRQDPGQGLRLIYYSQIVNDFQKGDIAEGYSVSREKKESFPLTVTSAQKNPTAFYLCASSNLDRGAGNTIYFGEGSWLTVV.

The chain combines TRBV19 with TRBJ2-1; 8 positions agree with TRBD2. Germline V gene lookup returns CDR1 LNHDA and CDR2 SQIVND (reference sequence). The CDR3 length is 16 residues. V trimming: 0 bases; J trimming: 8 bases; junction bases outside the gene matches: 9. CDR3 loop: CASSIDLPGGVDEQFF. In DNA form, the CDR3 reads TGTGCCAGTAGTATAGATCTCCCGGGAGGGGTGGATGAGCAGTTCTTC.

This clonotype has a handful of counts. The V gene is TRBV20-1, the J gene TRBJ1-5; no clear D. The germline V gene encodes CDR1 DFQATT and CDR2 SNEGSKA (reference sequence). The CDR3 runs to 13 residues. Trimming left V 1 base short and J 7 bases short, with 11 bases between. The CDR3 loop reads CSARGDGSQPQHF. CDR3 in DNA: TGCAGTGCTAGAGGAGATGGATCCCAGCCCCAGCATTTT.

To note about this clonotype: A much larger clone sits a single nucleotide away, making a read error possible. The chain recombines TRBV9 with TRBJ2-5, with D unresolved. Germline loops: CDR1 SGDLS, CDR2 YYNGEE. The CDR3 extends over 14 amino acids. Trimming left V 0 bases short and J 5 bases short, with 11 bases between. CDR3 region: CASSVGRIHETQYF. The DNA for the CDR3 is TGTGCCAGCAGCGTAGGGCGGATACATGAGACCCAGTACTTC.

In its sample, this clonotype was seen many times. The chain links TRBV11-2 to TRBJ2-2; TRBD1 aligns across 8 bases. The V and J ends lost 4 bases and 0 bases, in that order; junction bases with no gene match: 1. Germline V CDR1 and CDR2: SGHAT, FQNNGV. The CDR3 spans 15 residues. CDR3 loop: CASSSGQANTGELFF. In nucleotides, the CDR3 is TGTGCCAGCAGCTCGGGACAGGCGAACACCGGGGAGCTGTTTTTT.

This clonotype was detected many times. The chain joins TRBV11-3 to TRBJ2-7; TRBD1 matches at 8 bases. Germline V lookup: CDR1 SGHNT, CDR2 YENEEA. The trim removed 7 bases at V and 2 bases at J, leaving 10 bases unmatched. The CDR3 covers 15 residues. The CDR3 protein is CASTPWTGSAYEQYF. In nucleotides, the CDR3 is TGTGCCAGCACTCCCTGGACAGGGAGTGCCTACGAGCAGTACTTC.

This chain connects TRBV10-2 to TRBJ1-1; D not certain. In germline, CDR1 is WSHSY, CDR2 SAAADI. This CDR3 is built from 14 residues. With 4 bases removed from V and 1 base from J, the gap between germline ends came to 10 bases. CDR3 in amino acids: CASSGNSRNTEAFF. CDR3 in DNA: TGCGCCAGCAGTGGTAATTCGAGGAACACTGAAGCTTTCTTT.

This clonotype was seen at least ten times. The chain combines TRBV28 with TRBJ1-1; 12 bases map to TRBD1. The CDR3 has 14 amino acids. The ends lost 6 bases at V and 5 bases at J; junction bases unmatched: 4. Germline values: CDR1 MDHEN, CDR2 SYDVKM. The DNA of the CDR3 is TGTGCCAGCAGGGAGGGACAGGGGGCGACTGAAGCTTTCTTT. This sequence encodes CASREGQGATEAFF.